This TCR beta chain was sequenced in a study of blood T cell repertoires in COVID-19. CDR3 length equals 14 residues. Trimming cost V 4 bases and J 6 bases, with 13 bases left between them. CDR1 and CDR2 from the germline V gene are SGHNT and YYREEE (reference sequence). Authors' analysis steps: Nucleated cell counts were estimated from reference gene primer amplification. Produced via immunoSEQ multiplex PCR; TCRdb's table is partial and in-frame only. V, J and clone size are taken as reported in that table, and D and trimming were inferred from the DNA itself. The sample has more than 100,000 clones, just under 80% seen once. This clone was counted a single time.

The clonotype originates from a man aged 60 to 69 with active or convalescent COVID-19. Sequencing input: peripheral blood. The chain is built from TRBV5-4 and TRBJ1-4, with no clear D. This CDR3 is CASSPEVADEKLFF. The DNA of the CDR3 is TGTGCCAGCAGCCCGGAAGTGGCGGATGAAAAACTGTTTTTT.